Sample share makes the clone carrying this T cell receptor (beta chain) medium-sized. Its cognate antigen is unknown. CDR3 length: 16 residues. Trimming took 3 bases from V and 11 from J, leaving 25 bases between them. Germline loops: CDR1 MDHEN, CDR2 SYDVKM. The cDNA was generated through 5'RACE incorporating 10-nucleotide random UMIs. Every sequencing run produced over 160 million TCR-beta sequences that came from 15-18 subjects. TCRdb reprocessed the 5' RACE reads with MiXCR, giving one entry per CDR3 protein. The sample has fewer than 40,000 distinct CDR3 sequences; approximately 5.2% are singletons. The sorted libraries took over 750,000 CD4+ or CD8+ T cells. These data belong to a study of neurological immune-mediated disorders. Notes on the study in general: It was HTLV-1-associated myelopathy that showed the most TCR clonal expansion, while multiple sclerosis showed the least, falling below healthy controls.

The chain couples TRBV28 to TRBJ1-1; no clear D gene. The receptor comes from a woman in her fifties or sixties in good health. The sequencing input was CD4+ T cells from blood. The CDR3 coding sequence is TGTGCCAGCAGTTTCCCCTCTAACGACCAAGGGAAGTTGGCTTTCTTT. Protein: CASSFPSNDQGKLAFF. The full variable domain, rest sourced from reference TRBV28 and TRBJ1-1, is DVKVTQSSRYLVKRTGEKVFLECVQDMDHENMFWYRQDPGLGLRLIYFSYDVKMKEKGDIPEGYSVSREKKERFSLILESASTNQTSMYLCASSFPSNDQGKLAFFGQGTRLTVV.